One and the same sample provided the 8 T cell receptor beta chains below, sequenced in a study of CD8 T cells in Susac syndrome. After extraction with the RNeasy kit, about 0.45 to 1 ug of the RNA was reverse transcribed using random hexamers. TCRdb analysed the immunoSEQ multiplex PCR reads with MiXCR anew, one entry per CDR3 protein. Of under 250,000 distinct CDR3 sequences listed, over 85% were seen once; the top ten hold approximately 0.07%. Sequenced sample: CD4+ T cells from PBMCs. The source is a human donor with multiple sclerosis.

The chain couples TRBV15 to TRBJ2-2; no reliable D call. The germline CDR1 and CDR2 sequences are LNHNV and YYDKDF (reference sequence). Between the trimmed V and J ends, which lost 8 bases and 4 bases, there was a span of 8 bases. This CDR3 comprises 12 residues. The CDR3 loop is CATARITGELFF. The CDR3 nucleotides read TGTGCCACCGCAAGGATCACCGGGGAGCTGTTTTTT. Filled out from reference TRBV15 and TRBJ2-2, the complete variable domain reads DAMVIQNPRYQVTQFGKPVTLSCSQTLNHNVMYWYQQKSSQAPKLLFHYYDKDFNNEADTPDNFQSRRPNTSFCFLDIRSPGLGDTAMYLCATARITGELFFGEGSRLTVL.

This chain connects TRBV20-1 to TRBJ1-3; the D is unclear. Germline CDR1 and CDR2: DFQATT and SNEGSKA (reference sequence). The CDR3 contains 12 residues. V dropped 3 bases and J dropped 4 bases, with 7 bases sitting between them. DNA for the CDR3: TGCAGTGCTAGCATGACAGGAAACACCATATATTTT. Protein: CSASMTGNTIYF.

This clonotype was recorded a few times. J is TRBJ2-1 and V is TRBV7-3, with D maybe TRBD2 (5 bases). This CDR3 has 13 amino acids. V gave up 6 bases and J gave up 9 bases, with 15 bases separating them. Germline values: CDR1 SGHTA, CDR2 FQGTGA. The CDR3 DNA sequence: TGTGCCAGCAGAGAAACTAGTTCCAGTGAGCAGTTCTTC. It yields the protein CASRETSSSEQFF.

The chain is built from TRBV23-1 and TRBJ2-7, with D hard to call. TRBV23-1 qualifies as an ORF whose function is uncertain. V lost 8 bases to trimming and J lost 2 bases, with 13 bases between them. The CDR3 has 13 amino acids. CDR3 DNA: TGCGCCAGCCCCCCACCTTTACCCTACGAGCAGTACGTC. Its translation: CASPPPLPYEQYV.

The rearrangement links TRBV19 to TRBJ1-1; D is unresolved. This CDR3 comprises 14 residues. In germline, CDR1 is LNHDA, CDR2 SQIVND (reference sequence). The ends were cut back, 2 bases at V and 1 base at J, with 8 bases in the middle. CDR3 in DNA: TGTGCCAGTAGTATACGGGCCCGGAACACTGAAGCTTTCTTT. Encoded protein: CASSIRARNTEAFF.

Only one count was recorded for this clonotype. The V call is TRBV29-1, the J call TRBJ2-5; D gene uncertain. The CDR3 length is 12 residues. The V end lost 4 bases, the J end lost 6 bases, and 12 bases lay between the germline ends. Germline CDR1 and CDR2: SQVTM and ANQGSEA. Here the CDR3 reads CSVGPSKKTQYF. CDR3 DNA sequence: TGCAGCGTTGGTCCCAGCAAAAAGACCCAGTACTTC.

This chain uses TRBV6-2 or TRBV6-3 with TRBJ2-1; 11 bases line up with TRBD2. The CDR3 is 19 residues long. V dropped 0 bases and J dropped 2; count of bases not matched to a gene: 9. Germline V gene sequence: CDR1 MNHEY, CDR2 SVGEGT. The CDR3 is CASSYSSGRARQTYNEQFF. In DNA form, the CDR3 reads TGTGCCAGCAGTTACTCTAGCGGGAGGGCCCGTCAGACCTACAATGAGCAGTTCTTC.

The rearrangement uses TRBV30 and TRBJ1-3, with 7 positions matching TRBD1. Germline-derived CDR1 and CDR2 are GTSNPN and SVGIG (reference sequence). This CDR3 is 15 amino acids long. V was pared by 2 bases and J by 0 bases, with 4 bases of the junction left unmatched. CDR3 bases: TGTGCCTGGAGTAGGGACAGCGGCTCTGGAAACACCATATATTTT. This codes for CAWSRDSGSGNTIYF.